Each of the 14 T cell receptor beta chains below was sequenced from the same sample in a study of CD8 T cells in ankylosing spondylitis. TCRdb processed the 5' RACE reads anew with MiXCR; each CDR3 protein has one entry. The data contain 150,000 to 200,000 distinct CDR3 sequences, roughly 11% of them singletons. Sequenced sample: blood, either unsorted or a sorted T cell fraction (not recorded which). These receptors all come from a male donor with ankylosing spondylitis or in good health (not recorded which).

The chain couples TRBV12-3 or TRBV12-4 to TRBJ2-4, with D possibly matching TRBD2 (6 bases). Between the trimmed V and J ends, which lost 6 bases and 6 bases, there was a span of 12 bases. The CDR3 length is 13 residues. The CDR3 coding sequence is TGTGCCAGCAGCCGGGGAGCGGGAAACATTCAGTACTTC. Protein: CASSRGAGNIQYF.

CDR3 residues: CASSFPGQPQHF. CDR3 coding DNA: TGTGCCAGCAGCTTTCCGGGACAGCCCCAGCATTTT. This chain uses TRBV7-9 with TRBJ1-5; D uncertain. The CDR3 has 12 amino acids. Trimming removed 3 bases at V and 7 bases at J, with 7 bases between. From germline, CDR1 is SEHNR and CDR2 FQNEAQ (reference sequence).

This clonotype occurred many times. J is TRBJ2-7 and V is TRBV4-3; 7 bases are shared with TRBD1. V shed 0 bases and J 5 bases; nucleotides not matched to a gene: 10. This CDR3 comprises 16 residues. Germline values: CDR1 LGHNA, CDR2 YSLEER. CDR3 amino acids: CASSQDLEAGGDEQYF. The CDR3 DNA sequence: TGCGCCAGCAGCCAAGATCTCGAGGCAGGGGGTGACGAGCAGTACTTC.

This clonotype was seen more than once but under ten times. This chain joins TRBV9 and TRBJ2-5, with TRBD1 matching over 7 bases. The ends lost 3 bases at V and 2 bases at J; junction bases unmatched: 7. The CDR3 is 15 residues long. The germline CDR1 and CDR2 sequences are SGDLS and YYNGEE. CDR3 amino acids: CASSARQGGQETQYF. The CDR3 DNA sequence: TGTGCCAGCAGCGCAAGACAGGGCGGGCAAGAGACCCAGTACTTC.

Details on this clonotype: Compared with germline, one end of the junction differs, possibly owing to a read error. The CDR3 DNA sequence: TGTGCCAGCAGCTTAGATGGGCCGGGCAATCGGCCCCAGCATTTT. Translated, it gives CASSLDGPGNRPQHF. The V call is TRBV7-2, the J call TRBJ1-5, with D unclear. The CDR3 is 15 amino acids. The germline V gene has CDR1 SGHTA and CDR2 FQGNSA.

This clonotype was seen at least ten times. The chain is built from TRBV9 and TRBJ2-3; D possibly uses TRBD1 or TRBD2 (5 bases each). Germline CDR1 and CDR2: SGDLS and YYNGEE. Trimming removed 3 bases at V and 2 bases at J, with 13 bases between. CDR3 length: 15 amino acids. The CDR3 DNA is TGTGCCAGCAGCGCGTCCGGGACCATCACAGATACGCAGTATTTT. It specifies CASSASGTITDTQYF.

This clonotype was seen repeatedly, ten times or more. V is TRBV28 and J is TRBJ1-5; D uncertain. The V and J ends lost 7 bases and 5 bases respectively, with 12 bases between them. Per the germline V gene, CDR1 is MDHEN and CDR2 is SYDVKM. The CDR3 extends over 13 amino acids. CDR3 coding DNA: TGTGCCAGCACCCCTAATAGGGATCAGCCCCAGCATTTT. Encoded protein: CASTPNRDQPQHF.

This chain joins TRBV18 and TRBJ1-1; D call uncertain. V was pared by 4 bases and J by 0 bases, with 9 bases between. In germline, CDR1 is KGHSH, CDR2 LQKENI. The CDR3 is made up of 14 amino acids. CDR3 region: CASSREQMNTEAFF. CDR3 DNA: TGTGCCAGCTCACGGGAACAGATGAACACTGAAGCTTTCTTT.

A remark on this clonotype: A much larger clone differs from this one at a single base, so this may be a read error. This chain joins TRBV15 and TRBJ2-1; the match to TRBD2 covers 9 bases. This CDR3 spans 18 amino acids. Germline V gene sequence: CDR1 LNHNV, CDR2 YYDKDF (reference sequence). This CDR3 reads CTTSRAPYSGTSMNEQFF. As DNA, the CDR3 is TGTACCACCAGCAGAGCTCCTTATTCCGGGACTAGCATGAATGAGCAGTTCTTC.

This clonotype was detected ten times or more. V is TRBV6-5 and J is TRBJ2-2; D is unclear. The V gene's germline CDR1 is MNHEY and CDR2 SVGAGI. This CDR3 is built from 12 residues. Trimming shortened V by 6 bases and J by 4 bases, and 6 bases separated the two germline ends. CDR3 nucleotide sequence: TGTGCCAGCAGGGACCCCACCGGGGAGCTGTTTTTT. Amino acid sequence: CASRDPTGELFF.

This clonotype was seen many times. The chain combines TRBV7-6 with TRBJ2-3; D possibly corresponds to TRBD1 (5 bases). This CDR3 spans 15 amino acids. Germline assignment: CDR1 SGHVS and CDR2 FNYEAQ. Deletions cut 2 bases from V and 4 bases from J, with 13 bases between. The CDR3 loop reads CASSLTPTGADTQYF. CDR3 coding DNA: TGTGCCAGCAGCTTAACCCCTACAGGCGCAGATACGCAGTATTTT.

The rearrangement links TRBV15 to TRBJ1-2, with TRBD1 as a possible D gene (6 bases). Trimming stripped 4 bases from V and 6 bases from J, with 18 bases between. The CDR3 is made up of 15 amino acids. Germline CDR1 and CDR2: LNHNV and YYDKDF (reference sequence). The DNA of the CDR3 is TGTGCCACCAGCACCCGACAGGCCCCTATCGATGGCTACACCTTC. It yields the protein CATSTRQAPIDGYTF.

This clonotype was recorded many times. The V and J genes are TRBV19 and TRBJ1-2; D ambiguous. Per the germline V gene, CDR1 is LNHDA and CDR2 is SQIVND (reference sequence). This CDR3 is built from 13 residues. V shed 3 bases and J shed 5 bases, with 10 bases lying between them. CDR3 in amino acids: CASSMGSAYGYTF. The CDR3 DNA follows: TGTGCCAGTAGTATGGGGTCAGCTTATGGCTACACCTTC.

This clonotype was counted ten times or more. This chain joins TRBV12-3 or TRBV12-4 and TRBJ1-2, with TRBD1 matching 7 bases. This CDR3 contains 14 residues. J was trimmed by 8 bases and V by 4 bases; bases with no gene match: 10. The CDR3 is CASSSPTGEGGYTF. The CDR3 nucleotides are TGTGCCAGCAGTTCTCCTACAGGGGAGGGGGGCTACACCTTC.